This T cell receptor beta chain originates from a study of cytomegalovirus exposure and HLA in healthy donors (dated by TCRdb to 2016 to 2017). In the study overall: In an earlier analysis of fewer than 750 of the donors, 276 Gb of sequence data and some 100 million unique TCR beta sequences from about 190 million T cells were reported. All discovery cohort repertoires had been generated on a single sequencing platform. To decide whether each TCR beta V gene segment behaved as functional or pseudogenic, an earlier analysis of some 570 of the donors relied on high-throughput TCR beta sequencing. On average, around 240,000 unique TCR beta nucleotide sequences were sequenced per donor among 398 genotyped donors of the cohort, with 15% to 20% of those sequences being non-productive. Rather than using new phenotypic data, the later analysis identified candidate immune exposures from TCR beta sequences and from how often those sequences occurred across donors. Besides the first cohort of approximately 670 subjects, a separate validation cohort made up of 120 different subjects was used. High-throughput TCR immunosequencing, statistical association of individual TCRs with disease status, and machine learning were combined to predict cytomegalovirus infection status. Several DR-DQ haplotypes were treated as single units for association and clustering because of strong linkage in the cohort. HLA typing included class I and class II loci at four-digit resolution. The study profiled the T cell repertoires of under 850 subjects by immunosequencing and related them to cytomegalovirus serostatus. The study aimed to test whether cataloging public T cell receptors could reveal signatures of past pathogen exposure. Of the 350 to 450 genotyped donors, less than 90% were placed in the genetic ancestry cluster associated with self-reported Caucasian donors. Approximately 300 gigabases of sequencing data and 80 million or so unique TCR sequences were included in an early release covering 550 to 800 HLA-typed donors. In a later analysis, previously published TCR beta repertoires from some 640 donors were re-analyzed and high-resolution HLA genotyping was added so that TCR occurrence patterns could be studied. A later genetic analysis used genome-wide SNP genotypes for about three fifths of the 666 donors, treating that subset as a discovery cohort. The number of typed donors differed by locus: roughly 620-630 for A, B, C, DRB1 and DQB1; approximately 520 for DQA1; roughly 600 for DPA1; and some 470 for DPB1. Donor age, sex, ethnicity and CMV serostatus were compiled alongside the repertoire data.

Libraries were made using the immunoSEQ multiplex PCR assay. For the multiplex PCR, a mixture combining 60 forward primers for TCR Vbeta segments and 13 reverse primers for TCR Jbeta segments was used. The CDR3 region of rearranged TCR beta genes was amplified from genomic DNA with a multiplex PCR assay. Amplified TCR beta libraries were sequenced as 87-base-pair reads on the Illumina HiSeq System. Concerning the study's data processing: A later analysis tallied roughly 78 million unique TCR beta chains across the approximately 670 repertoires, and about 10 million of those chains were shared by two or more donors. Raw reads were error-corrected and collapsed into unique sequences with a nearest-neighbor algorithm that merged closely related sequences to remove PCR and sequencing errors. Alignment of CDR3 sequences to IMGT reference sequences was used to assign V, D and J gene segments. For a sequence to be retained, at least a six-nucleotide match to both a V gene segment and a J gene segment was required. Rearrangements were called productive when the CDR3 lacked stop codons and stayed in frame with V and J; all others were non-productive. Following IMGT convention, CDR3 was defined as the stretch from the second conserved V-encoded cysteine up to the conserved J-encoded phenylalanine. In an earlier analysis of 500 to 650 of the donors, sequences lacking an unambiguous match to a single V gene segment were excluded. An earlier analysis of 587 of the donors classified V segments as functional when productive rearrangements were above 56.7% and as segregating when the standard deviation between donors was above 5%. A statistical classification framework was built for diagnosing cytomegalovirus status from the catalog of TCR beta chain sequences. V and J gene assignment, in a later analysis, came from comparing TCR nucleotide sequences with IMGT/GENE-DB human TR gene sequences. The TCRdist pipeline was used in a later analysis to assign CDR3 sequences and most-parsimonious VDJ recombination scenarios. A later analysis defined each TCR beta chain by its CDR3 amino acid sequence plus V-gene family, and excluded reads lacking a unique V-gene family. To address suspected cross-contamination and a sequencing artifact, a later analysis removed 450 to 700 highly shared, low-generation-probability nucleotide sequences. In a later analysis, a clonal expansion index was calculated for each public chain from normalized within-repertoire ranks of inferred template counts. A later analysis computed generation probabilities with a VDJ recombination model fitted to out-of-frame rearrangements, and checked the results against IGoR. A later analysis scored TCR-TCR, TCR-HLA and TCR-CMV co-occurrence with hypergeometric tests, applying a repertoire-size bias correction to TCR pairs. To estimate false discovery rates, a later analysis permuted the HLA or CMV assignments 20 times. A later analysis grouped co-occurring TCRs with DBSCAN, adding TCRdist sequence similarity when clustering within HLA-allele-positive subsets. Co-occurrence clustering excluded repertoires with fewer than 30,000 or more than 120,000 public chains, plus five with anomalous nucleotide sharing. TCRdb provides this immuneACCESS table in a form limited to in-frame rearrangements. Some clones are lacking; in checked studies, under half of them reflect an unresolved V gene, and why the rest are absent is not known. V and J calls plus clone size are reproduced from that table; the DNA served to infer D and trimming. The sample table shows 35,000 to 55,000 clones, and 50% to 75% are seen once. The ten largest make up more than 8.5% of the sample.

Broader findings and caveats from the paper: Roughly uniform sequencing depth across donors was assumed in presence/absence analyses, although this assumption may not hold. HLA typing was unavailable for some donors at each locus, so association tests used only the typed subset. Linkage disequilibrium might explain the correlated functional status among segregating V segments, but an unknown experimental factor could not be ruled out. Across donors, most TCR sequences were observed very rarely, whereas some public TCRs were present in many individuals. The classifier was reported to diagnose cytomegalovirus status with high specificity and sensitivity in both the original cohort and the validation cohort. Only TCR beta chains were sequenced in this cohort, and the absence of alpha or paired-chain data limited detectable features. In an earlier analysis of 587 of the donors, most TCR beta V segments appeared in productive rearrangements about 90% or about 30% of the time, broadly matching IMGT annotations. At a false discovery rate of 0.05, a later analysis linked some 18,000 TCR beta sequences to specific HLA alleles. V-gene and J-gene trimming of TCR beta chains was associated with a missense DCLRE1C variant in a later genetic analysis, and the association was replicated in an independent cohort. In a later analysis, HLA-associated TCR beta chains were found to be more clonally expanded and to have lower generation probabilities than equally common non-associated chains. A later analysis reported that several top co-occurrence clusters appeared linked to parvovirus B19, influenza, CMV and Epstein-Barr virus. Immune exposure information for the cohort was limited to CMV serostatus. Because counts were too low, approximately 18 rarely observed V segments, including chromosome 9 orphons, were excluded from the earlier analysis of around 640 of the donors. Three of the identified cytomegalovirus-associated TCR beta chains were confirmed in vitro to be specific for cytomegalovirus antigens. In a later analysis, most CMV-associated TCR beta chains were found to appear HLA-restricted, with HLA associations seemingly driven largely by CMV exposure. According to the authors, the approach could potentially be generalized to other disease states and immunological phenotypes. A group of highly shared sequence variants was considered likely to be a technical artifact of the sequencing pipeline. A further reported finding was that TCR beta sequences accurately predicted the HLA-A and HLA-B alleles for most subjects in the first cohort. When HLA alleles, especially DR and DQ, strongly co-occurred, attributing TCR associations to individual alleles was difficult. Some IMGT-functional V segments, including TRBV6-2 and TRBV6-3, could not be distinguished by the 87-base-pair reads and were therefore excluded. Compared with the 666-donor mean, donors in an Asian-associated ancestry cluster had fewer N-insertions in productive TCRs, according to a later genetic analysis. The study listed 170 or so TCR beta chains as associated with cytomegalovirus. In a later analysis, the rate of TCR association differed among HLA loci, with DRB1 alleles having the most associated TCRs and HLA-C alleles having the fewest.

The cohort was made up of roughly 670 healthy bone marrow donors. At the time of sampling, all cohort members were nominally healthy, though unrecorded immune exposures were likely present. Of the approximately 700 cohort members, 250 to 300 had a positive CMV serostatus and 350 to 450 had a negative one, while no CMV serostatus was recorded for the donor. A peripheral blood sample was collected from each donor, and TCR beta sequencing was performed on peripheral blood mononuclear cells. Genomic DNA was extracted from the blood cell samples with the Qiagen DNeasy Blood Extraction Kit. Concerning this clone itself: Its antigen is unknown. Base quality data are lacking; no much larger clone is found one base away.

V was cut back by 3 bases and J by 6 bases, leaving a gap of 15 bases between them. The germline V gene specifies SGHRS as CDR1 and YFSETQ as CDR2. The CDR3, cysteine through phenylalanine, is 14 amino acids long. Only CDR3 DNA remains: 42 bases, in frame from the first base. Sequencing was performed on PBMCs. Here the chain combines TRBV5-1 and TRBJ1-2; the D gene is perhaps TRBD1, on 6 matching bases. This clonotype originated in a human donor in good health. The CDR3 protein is CASSSSGALDGYTF. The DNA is TGCGCCAGCAGCTCTTCAGGGGCTCTTGATGGCTACACCTTC.